This entry lists 23 T cell receptor beta chains sequenced from one sample in a study of control samples from healthy donors and cancer patients. The assay was immunoSEQ multiplex PCR, and TCRdb's table has in-frame clones only and misses some. This table has more than 100,000 clones, about nine tenths appearing once. The sequencing sample was made of PBMCs. The receptor source for this set is a man aged 50 to 59 with head and neck cancer.

The V call is TRBV7-9, the J call TRBJ1-2; tentatively, D is TRBD1 (5 bases). This CDR3 is built from 13 residues. Germline V gives CDR1 SEHNR, CDR2 FQNEAQ (reference sequence). V lost 5 bases to trimming and J lost 7 bases, with 14 bases between them. CDR3 protein: CASSRTTGVGYTF. The CDR3, as DNA: TGTGCCAGCAGCCGAACAACAGGAGTTGGCTACACCTTC.

CDR3 protein: CATTPWGSGNTIYF. The CDR3 bases are TGTGCCACCACCCCCTGGGGCTCTGGAAACACCATATATTTT. The chain has TRBV15 and TRBJ1-3; D gene unclear. Germline loops: CDR1 LNHNV, CDR2 YYDKDF (reference sequence). This CDR3 has 14 amino acids. Trimming stripped 7 bases from V and 0 bases from J, with 10 bases between.

V is TRBV7-2 and J is TRBJ2-4; a weak D match, TRBD1 (6 bases). V was trimmed by 2 bases and J by 8 bases, leaving 16 bases between them. CDR1 and CDR2 (germline): SGHTA, FQGNSA. The CDR3 has 15 amino acids. The DNA of the CDR3 is TGTGCCAGCAGCTTATGGACAGTCCGCAGGGACATTCAGTACTTC. This gives the protein CASSLWTVRRDIQYF.

The J gene is TRBJ2-4, the V gene TRBV28; no reliable D call. The CDR3 is 13 amino acids. The germline V gene has CDR1 MDHEN and CDR2 SYDVKM. V lost 6 bases, J lost 1 base, and 7 bases lay in between. In DNA, the CDR3 is TGTGCCAGCAGGGAAGGCGCCAAAAACATTCAGTACTTC. Protein sequence: CASREGAKNIQYF.

This chain joins TRBV5-1 and TRBJ2-1; 8 positions match TRBD2. Trimming removed 2 bases from V and 6 bases from J; junction bases left unmatched: 7. CDR1 and CDR2 (germline): SGHRS, YFSETQ. CDR3 length: 15 amino acids. CDR3 sequence reads: CASSFSRGGLNEQFF. The CDR3 DNA sequence: TGCGCCAGCAGCTTTAGCCGGGGGGGCCTCAATGAGCAGTTCTTC.

This clone has only a few counts. The V and J genes are TRBV5-1 and TRBJ2-7; 7 bases are shared with TRBD1. V dropped 4 bases and J dropped 4; count of bases not matched to a gene: 11. CDR1 and CDR2 from the germline V gene are SGHRS and YFSETQ. The CDR3 is 15 amino acids. The CDR3 protein is CASSDSTGAKYEQYF. The CDR3 nucleotides are TGCGCCAGCAGCGACTCTACAGGGGCGAAGTACGAGCAGTACTTC.

J is TRBJ1-1 and V is TRBV19; a weak D match, TRBD1 (5 bases). Trimming cost V 5 bases and J 5 bases, with 15 bases left between them. Germline CDR1 and CDR2: LNHDA and SQIVND (reference sequence). CDR3 length: 14 amino acids. The CDR3 DNA is TGTGCCAGTAGTCCCACGGGGGAACATACTGAAGCTTTCTTT. Translated, it gives CASSPTGEHTEAFF.

The chain is built from TRBV27 and TRBJ1-5; perhaps TRBD1 as D (6 bases). Trimming took off 0 bases at V and 3 bases at J, with 9 bases between the two ends. CDR1 is MNHEY, CDR2 SMNVEV, per germline (reference sequence). This CDR3 spans 15 amino acids. The CDR3 DNA reads TGTGCCAGCAGTTTATCCGGACAGCCCAATCAGCCCCAGCATTTT. Amino acids: CASSLSGQPNQPQHF.

The CDR3 loop is CSASSGNYNEQFF. The CDR3 DNA is TGCAGTGCTAGTAGTGGAAATTACAATGAGCAGTTCTTC. This chain uses TRBV20-1 with TRBJ2-1; D is ambiguous. V was pared by 3 bases and J by 4 bases, with 10 bases between. This CDR3 region has 13 residues. Germline V gene lookup returns CDR1 DFQATT and CDR2 SNEGSKA (reference sequence).

This chain uses TRBV6-5 with TRBJ2-7; the match to TRBD1 covers 7 bases. This CDR3 spans 12 amino acids. CDR1 is MNHEY and CDR2 is SVGAGI in the germline V gene. V trimming: 7 bases; J trimming: 2 bases; junction bases outside the gene matches: 2. DNA for the CDR3: TGTGCCAGCACCCAGGGGGCCTACGAGCAGTACTTC. Protein product: CASTQGAYEQYF.

The chain links TRBV28 to TRBJ1-1; D perhaps matches TRBD1 (6 bases). Germline V CDR1 and CDR2: MDHEN, SYDVKM. Trimming pared 9 bases from V and 4 bases from J, leaving 21 bases between. This CDR3 comprises 15 residues. The DNA of the CDR3 is TGTGCCAGTAGCAAGGACACAGGGCACCGCACTGAAGCTTTCTTT. Encoded protein: CASSKDTGHRTEAFF.

The chain is built from TRBV7-6 and TRBJ2-5, with 11 bases lining up with TRBD2. CDR1 SGHVS and CDR2 FNYEAQ come from the germline V gene. J was trimmed by 1 base and V by 4 bases; bases with no gene match: 5. CDR3 length: 16 residues. CDR3 in DNA: TGTGCCAGCAGCTGGCTAGCGGGGGGATCCCAAGAGACCCAGTACTTC. Amino acids: CASSWLAGGSQETQYF.

This chain uses TRBV9 with TRBJ2-5, with 7 positions matching TRBD2. Germline V gene sequence: CDR1 SGDLS, CDR2 YYNGEE. J gave up 9 bases and V 0 bases, and 14 bases lay outside the gene matches. CDR3 size: 16 residues. Written as DNA, the CDR3 is TGTGCCAGCAGCGTAGGAGTAGCGGGCCCTGAATTGGCCCAGTACTTC. Translation: CASSVGVAGPELAQYF.

The chain carries TRBV29-1 and TRBJ2-7; D could derive from TRBD1 or TRBD2 (5 bases each). CDR1 is SQVTM, CDR2 ANQGSEA, per germline. The CDR3 loop spans 16 amino acids. Deletions cut 0 bases from V and 3 bases from J, with 18 bases between. This chain's CDR3 is CSVEDEESTGGYEQYF. The CDR3 nucleotides read TGCAGCGTTGAAGACGAGGAAAGTACAGGAGGCTACGAGCAGTACTTC.

The chain joins TRBV2 to TRBJ2-5; a weak D match, TRBD1 (6 bases). Trimming took off 3 bases at V and 7 bases at J, with 12 bases between the two ends. CDR1 is SNHLY, CDR2 FYNNEI, per germline. CDR3 length equals 13 residues. CDR3 sequence: CASSDRGAGTQYF. CDR3 nucleotides: TGTGCCAGCAGTGACAGGGGCGCGGGGACCCAGTACTTC.

This chain uses TRBV5-6 with TRBJ2-3; 8 bases map to TRBD2. CDR3 length: 15 residues. Unmatched junction bases numbered 9, after V lost 6 bases and J lost 3 bases. Germline loops: CDR1 SGHDT, CDR2 YYEEEE. This CDR3 reads CASTHIRGGTDTQYF. CDR3 sequence (DNA): TGTGCCAGCACCCACATCCGGGGGGGAACAGATACGCAGTATTTT.

This clone appeared a single time. The chain employs TRBV11-2 and TRBJ1-1; D unresolved. Germline CDR1 and CDR2: SGHAT and FQNNGV. This CDR3 comprises 14 residues. Trimming took 1 base from V and 4 from J, leaving 10 bases between them. CDR3 sequence: CASSLVAIGTEAFF. DNA for the CDR3: TGTGCCAGCAGCTTAGTTGCAATTGGCACTGAAGCTTTCTTT.

The V call is TRBV2, the J call TRBJ2-7, with TRBD1 matching 8 bases. There are 14 residues in the CDR3. With V trimmed by 6 bases and J by 7 bases, 11 bases remained unmatched. Germline lookup yields CDR1 SNHLY and CDR2 FYNNEI. The CDR3 sequence is CASRAGGAYQEQYF. As DNA, the CDR3 is TGTGCCAGCAGAGCAGGGGGCGCATATCAAGAGCAGTACTTC.

This clone was picked up a small number of times. This chain links TRBV4-2 with TRBJ2-7; 11 bases align to TRBD2. Germline CDR1 LGHNA, CDR2 YNFKEQ. This CDR3 comprises 16 residues. J gave up 7 bases and V 0 bases, and 8 bases lay outside the gene matches. The CDR3 DNA reads as TGTGCCAGCAGCCAAGATTATCTAGCGGGAGGAGGTGAGCAGTACTTC. As protein: CASSQDYLAGGGEQYF.

The V gene is TRBV13, the J gene TRBJ2-6; D might be TRBD2 (6 bases). The CDR3 totals 14 residues. V gave up 6 bases and J gave up 1 base, with 7 bases separating them. CDR1 PRHDT and CDR2 FYEKMQ come from the germline V gene (reference sequence). The CDR3 nucleotides read TGTGCCAGCAGTGGGGGGTCTGGGGCCAACGTCCTGACTTTC. Translated, it gives CASSGGSGANVLTF.

This clone was recorded once. V gene TRBV3-1 (or the pseudogene TRBV3-2) combines with J gene TRBJ2-7, with 7 bases identical to TRBD2. This CDR3 is 19 amino acids long. The V and J ends lost 1 base and 1 base, in that order; junction bases with no gene match: 16. In germline, CDR1 is LGHDT, CDR2 YNNKEL (reference sequence). The CDR3, as DNA: TGTGCCAGCAGCCAAGTTGGGGCCCTAGGGGCGGGAGTTTCCTACGAGCAGTACTTC. Its translation: CASSQVGALGAGVSYEQYF.

The rearrangement joins TRBV7-2 to TRBJ1-2; D remains ambiguous. The CDR3 loop spans 17 amino acids. Deletions cut 5 bases from V and 8 bases from J, with 27 bases between. The V gene's germline CDR1 is SGHTA and CDR2 FQGNSA. CDR3 loop: CASSPPGPGPKDWGYTF. CDR3 bases: TGTGCCAGCAGCCCTCCGGGCCCCGGACCGAAAGATTGGGGCTACACCTTC.

The V call is TRBV27, the J call TRBJ2-7; the match to TRBD1 covers 7 bases. After removal of 6 bases from V and 0 bases from J, the junction contained 8 bases not matched to a gene. CDR3 length: 15 amino acids. Germline V gene data show CDR1 as MNHEY and CDR2 as SMNVEV (reference sequence). The CDR3 sequence: CASSPTWDSSYEQYF. CDR3 nucleotides: TGTGCCAGCAGCCCCACTTGGGACAGCTCCTACGAGCAGTACTTC.